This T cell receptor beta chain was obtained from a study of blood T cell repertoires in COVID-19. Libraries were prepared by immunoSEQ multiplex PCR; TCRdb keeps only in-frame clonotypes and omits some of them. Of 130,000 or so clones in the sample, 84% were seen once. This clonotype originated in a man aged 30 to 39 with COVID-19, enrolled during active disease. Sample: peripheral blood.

CDR3 DNA sequence: TGCAGCGTTGAGCGGGAGGGCCGCGATGAGCAGTTCTTC. Amino acids: CSVEREGRDEQFF. V usage is TRBV29-1 and J usage is TRBJ2-1; 9 nucleotides line up with TRBD2. The germline V gene has CDR1 SQVTM and CDR2 ANQGSEA. Germline trimming cut 3 bases from V and 8 bases from J; bases unmatched to any gene: 5. The CDR3 sequence is 13 residues long.